This T cell receptor beta chain was documented in a study of blood T cell repertoires in COVID-19. Study at large: Samples of COVID-19 (acute and convalescent) were obtained from the United States, Italy and Spain. Sources were T cells, B-cell-depleted T cells, or PBMCs; the material itself was cDNA or gDNA.

Germline CDR1 reads KGHDR; CDR2 reads SFDVKD. The ends were cut back, 4 bases at V and 2 bases at J, with 10 bases in the middle. This CDR3 contains 14 residues. How the authors handled the data: Amplified reference gene primers provided the basis for estimating nucleated cell counts. Only in-frame clones appear in the TCRdb table, and some are missing; sequencing was by immunoSEQ multiplex PCR. V and J calls and clone size are as listed in that table; D and trimming were resolved from the DNA. The data show about 260,000 clones, with 86% seen just once and about 8.7% held by the top ten. The chain couples TRBV24-1 to TRBJ1-2; maybe TRBD1 (5 bases). Sequencing was performed on peripheral blood. The receptor's source is a man between 35 and 55 years old with active or convalescent COVID-19. The DNA for the CDR3 is TGTGCCACCAGTGAACCAGGGAACAACTATGGCTACACCTTC. Protein: CATSEPGNNYGYTF.